This T cell receptor beta chain was recovered during a study of T cell repertoires in aging, cancer and after chemotherapy. Study-wide context: The full dataset contained around 10 million TCR reads.

In its sample, this clonotype is medium-sized. The antigen remains unidentified. Study-level results: Age-matched healthy donors had significantly more diverse, less clonal blood TCR repertoires than untreated cancer patients. In cancer patients, declining TCR diversity with age involved lost richness and lost evenness.

The V end was cut by 5 bases, the J end by 9 bases, with 29 bases between. Germline lookup yields CDR1 SGHTA and CDR2 FQGNSA. The CDR3 runs 18 residues. A mixed TRB-A/B primer pool amplified rearranged TRB by multiplex touch-down PCR. TCRdb used MiXCR to reprocess the multiplex PCR reads, holding one entry per CDR3 protein. The table lists approximately 6,100 distinct CDR3 sequences, around 25% of them singletons, with around a tenth in the top ten. Peripheral blood genomic DNA, not sorted cells or RNA, was the template. Sequenced material: blood. The V call is TRBV7-2, the J call TRBJ2-1; maybe TRBD2 (5 bases). The clonotype comes from a human donor in good health. CDR3 sequence (DNA): TGTGCCAGCAGCCACTTATATGCCGGCGGGCCCAAAGACACTGAGCAGTTCTTC. Its translation is CASSHLYAGGPKDTEQFF.